The following is a TCR beta chain sequence with its context. These data come from a study of T cell responses to AZD1222 COVID-19 vaccine. This table comes from immunoSEQ multiplex PCR, and its TCRdb copy is limited to in-frame clones, with some not included. The sample records some 48,000 clones, about 86% being singletons. Sample: peripheral blood, taken 28 days after the second AZD1222 dose. The sequence derives from an adult who received the AZD1222 COVID-19 vaccine.

CDR3 sequence (DNA): TGTGCCAGTAGTAAAGGCGTCACGGGGGATGGTGAAGCTTTCTTT. Amino acids: CASSKGVTGDGEAFF. The V call is TRBV19, the J call TRBJ1-1; a possible D gene is TRBD1 (5 bases). CDR1 and CDR2 (germline): LNHDA, SQIVND (reference sequence). This CDR3 region has 15 residues. Between the trimmed V and J ends, which lost 4 bases and 7 bases, there was a span of 19 bases.